This TCR beta chain was captured by sequencing in a study of cytomegalovirus exposure and HLA in healthy donors. Concerning this clone: Its antigen is not known.

V was trimmed by 7 bases and J by 4 bases, leaving 16 bases between them. CDR1 and CDR2 (germline): MNHNS, SASEGT. The CDR3 is 14 residues long. The study's findings and limits: Later on, analysis showed that most CMV-associated TCR beta chains appeared to be HLA-restricted. A few V segments could not be told apart, such as TRBV6-2 and TRBV6-3, and were left out.

PCR primers comprised 60 Vbeta and 13 Jbeta primers. Repertoires were generated with immunoSEQ multiplex PCR, while TCRdb's copy carries only in-frame clones and drops some. The sample lists about 68,000 clones, more than 80% seen once, with approximately 6.2% in the top ten. The sequence came from a human donor in good health. The specimen sequenced was PBMCs. The chain has TRBV6-1 and TRBJ1-2; D perhaps matches TRBD1 (5 bases). CDR3 in DNA: TGTGCCAGCAATCCTGGGGCAGTCCTCTATGGCTACACCTTC. It is translated as CASNPGAVLYGYTF.